One sample yielded the 28 T cell receptor beta chains listed below, sequenced in a study of blood T cell repertoires in COVID-19. Repertoires were generated with immunoSEQ multiplex PCR, while TCRdb's copy carries only in-frame clones and drops some. The sample contains roughly 280,000 clones, over 80% of which appear only once. Sequencing used peripheral blood. All receptors come from a man aged 55 to 70 who had recovered from COVID-19.

This clone has only one observation. The J gene is TRBJ1-2, the V gene TRBV27; D gene ambiguous. CDR3 length equals 13 residues. The germline gives CDR1 MNHEY, CDR2 SMNVEV (reference sequence). Trimming removed 8 bases at V and 4 bases at J, with 14 bases between. The CDR3 here is CASSVQPGYGYTF. CDR3 nucleotides: TGTGCCAGCTCTGTCCAACCCGGCTATGGCTACACCTTC.

The V and J genes are TRBV5-1 and TRBJ2-6; 7 bases are a match to TRBD1. This CDR3 has 18 amino acids. The germline V gene encodes CDR1 SGHRS and CDR2 YFSETQ. Unmatched junction bases numbered 13, after V lost 7 bases and J lost 0 bases. The CDR3 loop reads CASEARGIAGSGANVLTF. The DNA for the CDR3 is TGCGCCAGCGAAGCCAGGGGGATCGCCGGCTCTGGGGCCAACGTCCTGACTTTC. Full variable domain (rest looked up from reference TRBV5-1 and TRBJ2-6): KAGVTQTPRYLIKTRGQQVTLSCSPISGHRSVSWYQQTPGQGLQFLFEYFSETQRNKGNFPGRFSGRQFSNSRSEMNVSTLELGDSALYLCASEARGIAGSGANVLTFGAGSRLTVL.

This chain connects TRBV5-4 to TRBJ2-2, with 10 bases aligning to TRBD2. Trimming took 5 bases from V and 3 from J; bases not matched to a gene: 10. From germline, CDR1 is SGHNT and CDR2 YYREEE (reference sequence). The CDR3 spans 17 residues. In nucleotides, the CDR3 is TGTGCCAGCAGGGCCTTCGGGACTAGCGTCGACACCGGGGAGCTGTTTTTT. It specifies CASRAFGTSVDTGELFF. The full variable domain, with the rest looked up from reference TRBV5-4 and TRBJ2-2, is ETGVTQSPTHLIKTRGQQVTLRCSSQSGHNTVSWYQQALGQGPQFIFQYYREEENGRGNFPPRFSGLQFPNYSSELNVNALELDDSALYLCASRAFGTSVDTGELFFGEGSRLTVL.

The chain couples TRBV2 to TRBJ1-2; TRBD1 might be the D (6 bases). Trimming stripped 5 bases from V and 4 bases from J, with 8 bases between. The CDR3 sequence is 12 residues long. Per the germline V gene, CDR1 is SNHLY and CDR2 is FYNNEI. The CDR3 region is CASSTGIYGYTF. In DNA form, the CDR3 reads TGTGCCAGCAGTACAGGGATCTATGGCTACACCTTC.

The chain employs TRBV2 and TRBJ2-7, with TRBD2 as a possible D gene (5 bases). CDR3 length: 14 residues. Germline-derived CDR1 and CDR2 are SNHLY and FYNNEI. Trimming took 8 bases from V and 2 from J, leaving 16 bases between them. The DNA of the CDR3 is TGTGCCAGCCAGGAGGTGATCAGTCCCTACGAGCAGTACTTC. Its translation is CASQEVISPYEQYF.

This sequence joins TRBV6-5 and TRBJ2-7, with D tentatively TRBD2 (5 bases). V shed 0 bases and J shed 7 bases, with 16 bases lying between them. The CDR3 length is 15 residues. The germline V gene encodes CDR1 MNHEY and CDR2 SVGAGI. This CDR3 is CASSYSRYGVGEQYF. The CDR3 coding sequence is TGTGCCAGCAGTTACTCGAGATACGGGGTGGGGGAGCAGTACTTC.

DNA for the CDR3: TGTGCCAGCAGCTTGGCCGGGACAGGGGCCTACGAGCAGTACTTC. It specifies CASSLAGTGAYEQYF. The J gene is TRBJ2-7, the V gene TRBV5-5; the match to TRBD1 covers 10 bases. V lost 0 bases to trimming and J lost 2 bases; unmatched junction nucleotides: 2. The length of the CDR3 is 15 residues. Germline V gene data show CDR1 as SGHKS and CDR2 as YYEKEE (reference sequence). Drawing the rest from reference TRBV5-5 and TRBJ2-7, the complete variable domain is DAGVTQSPTHLIKTRGQQVTLRCSPISGHKSVSWYQQVLGQGPQFIFQYYEKEERGRGNFPDRFSARQFPNYSSELNVNALLLGDSALYLCASSLAGTGAYEQYFGPGTRLTVT.

The V and J genes are TRBV5-1 and TRBJ1-1, with a weak D call TRBD1 (5 bases). From germline, CDR1 is SGHRS and CDR2 YFSETQ. The ends were cut back, 4 bases at V and 5 bases at J, with 18 bases in the middle. The CDR3 runs to 15 residues. The CDR3 DNA sequence: TGCGCCAGCAGCCAGGAGGGCGGGGCGAGGACTGAAGCTTTCTTT. As protein: CASSQEGGARTEAFF. Supplemented by reference TRBV5-1 and TRBJ1-1, the full variable domain reads KAGVTQTPRYLIKTRGQQVTLSCSPISGHRSVSWYQQTPGQGLQFLFEYFSETQRNKGNFPGRFSGRQFSNSRSEMNVSTLELGDSALYLCASSQEGGARTEAFFGQGTRLTVV.

A word on this clone: Its ends do not fully match the called genes, so a read error is possible. This rearrangement joins TRBV29-1 to TRBJ2-5; TRBD2 is a possible D gene (6 bases). Germline V lookup: CDR1 SQVTM, CDR2 ANQGSEA. The CDR3 covers 17 residues. The CDR3 region is CTVNGVPGDRFQETQYF. For the CDR3, the DNA is TGCACCGTTAATGGGGTTCCGGGAGATCGGTTCCAAGAGACCCAGTACTTC.

V is TRBV18 and J is TRBJ1-1; no clear D gene. Deletions cut 7 bases from V and 1 base from J, with 7 bases between. Germline V lookup: CDR1 KGHSH, CDR2 LQKENI. The CDR3 runs 12 residues. Here the CDR3 reads CASLTTNTEAFF. The CDR3 coding sequence is TGTGCCAGCTTAACAACGAACACTGAAGCTTTCTTT.

The chain uses TRBV27 and TRBJ1-4, with D uncertain. Germline V gene lookup returns CDR1 MNHEY and CDR2 SMNVEV (reference sequence). The CDR3 sequence is 16 residues long. Trimming took 6 bases from V and 8 from J, leaving 22 bases between them. The chain's CDR3 is CASRSLLSGMKEKLFF. CDR3 nucleotide sequence: TGTGCCAGCAGAAGTTTACTTTCGGGGATGAAGGAAAAACTGTTTTTT. The full variable domain, rest sourced from reference TRBV27 and TRBJ1-4, is EAQVTQNPRYLITVTGKKLTVTCSQNMNHEYMSWYRQDPGLGLRQIYYSMNVEVTDKGDVPEGYKVSRKEKRNFPLILESPSPNQTSLYFCASRSLLSGMKEKLFFGSGTQLSVL.

The rearrangement links TRBV18 to TRBJ1-4; the D is unclear. The V and J ends lost 3 bases and 5 bases respectively, with 10 bases between them. The germline CDR1 and CDR2 sequences are KGHSH and LQKENI. The CDR3 totals 14 residues. The CDR3 loop reads CASSPPRGNEKLFF. In DNA, the CDR3 is TGTGCCAGCTCACCCCCCAGAGGAAATGAAAAACTGTTTTTT.

The V gene is TRBV9, the J gene TRBJ1-1; TRBD1 matches at 7 bases. V gave up 0 bases and J gave up 5 bases; unmatched junction bases: 7. Germline CDR1 SGDLS, CDR2 YYNGEE. The length of the CDR3 is 15 residues. The chain's CDR3 is CASSVAPDRDTEAFF. CDR3 nucleotides: TGTGCCAGCAGCGTAGCTCCAGACAGGGATACTGAAGCTTTCTTT.

The CDR3 DNA sequence: TGTGCCATCAGTGAGGCTAGCGGAAATCCCTACGAGCAGTACTTC. Amino acid sequence: CAISEASGNPYEQYF. V gene TRBV10-3 combines with J gene TRBJ2-7; 7 bases line up with TRBD2. CDR1 is ENHRY, CDR2 SYGVKD, per germline. V trimming: 2 bases; J trimming: 2 bases; junction bases outside the gene matches: 6. The CDR3 runs to 15 residues.

About this clone: Within the sample, other DNA sequences also encode this same CDR3. The V gene is TRBV5-1, the J gene TRBJ1-3; tentatively, D is TRBD1 (6 bases). CDR1 and CDR2 from the germline V gene are SGHRS and YFSETQ. The CDR3 runs to 14 residues. V was cut by 3 bases and J by 1 base, with 8 bases left in between. The CDR3 coding sequence is TGCGCCAGCAGCTCACAGGGATCTGGAAACACCATATATTTT. Residues: CASSSQGSGNTIYF.

This chain connects TRBV7-9 to TRBJ2-2; the D gene is possibly TRBD2 (6 bases). Between the trimmed V and J ends, which lost 2 bases and 4 bases, there was a span of 11 bases. The CDR3 is 15 amino acids. Germline assignment: CDR1 SEHNR and CDR2 FQNEAQ (reference sequence). The CDR3 DNA follows: TGTGCCAGCAGCTTACGGCGGGATGGCACCGGGGAGCTGTTTTTT. Its protein is CASSLRRDGTGELFF.

J is TRBJ2-1 and V is TRBV5-1, with D maybe TRBD2 (6 bases). There are 14 residues in the CDR3. Germline CDR1 and CDR2: SGHRS and YFSETQ. Trimming cost V 0 bases and J 6 bases, with 10 bases left between them. CDR3 in DNA: TGCGCCAGCAGCTTGGCACCGGGGGTCAATGAGCAGTTCTTC. Protein sequence: CASSLAPGVNEQFF.

The chain employs TRBV19 and TRBJ2-5, with D possibly TRBD2 on 6 matching bases. Trimming left V 3 bases short and J 7 bases short, with 12 bases between. CDR3 size: 13 residues. Looked up from germline, CDR1 is LNHDA and CDR2 is SQIVND (reference sequence). The DNA of the CDR3 is TGTGCCAGTAGTATTTCGGTGGGGGGGACCCAGTACTTC. This gives the protein CASSISVGGTQYF.

This chain connects TRBV18 to TRBJ2-5, with D possibly TRBD2 on 6 matching bases. Germline-derived CDR1 and CDR2 are KGHSH and LQKENI. Trimming took off 0 bases at V and 5 bases at J, with 13 bases between the two ends. The CDR3 has 15 amino acids. DNA of the CDR3: TGTGCCAGCTCACCACCGTCACTAGCTTTGGAGACCCAGTACTTC. Protein sequence: CASSPPSLALETQYF.

Concerning this clone itself: At the DNA level, this CDR3 is encoded by other sequences in the same sample as well. The chain carries TRBV14 and TRBJ1-1; 8 bases are shared with TRBD1. Losses at the gene ends were 1 base for V and 5 bases for J; bases not matched to a gene: 0. Germline CDR1 reads SGHDN; CDR2 reads FVKESK. CDR3 length: 13 residues. The CDR3 coding sequence is TGTGCCAGCAGCCAAGGGACAGGGACTGAAGCTTTCTTT. It specifies CASSQGTGTEAFF. Looking up the rest from reference TRBV14 and TRBJ1-1 gives the full variable domain: EAGVTQFPSHSVIEKGQTVTLRCDPISGHDNLYWYRRVMGKEIKFLLHFVKESKQDESGMPNNRFLAERTGGTYSTLKVQPAELEDSGVYFCASSQGTGTEAFFGQGTRLTVV.

Here the CDR3 DNA reads TGTGCCAGCAGAGGTAGGGAGGGCCGAAATGAAGCTTTCTTT. It specifies CASRGREGRNEAFF. The chain joins TRBV6-5 to TRBJ1-1; D remains ambiguous. With 6 bases removed from V and 7 bases from J, the gap between germline ends came to 18 bases. Germline loops: CDR1 MNHEY, CDR2 SVGAGI. The CDR3 length is 14 residues.

The chain carries TRBV18 and TRBJ2-5; 13 bases are a match to TRBD2. Per the germline V gene, CDR1 is KGHSH and CDR2 is LQKENI. J was trimmed by 5 bases and V by 6 bases; bases with no gene match: 3. The CDR3 length is 14 residues. CDR3 amino acids: CASSGLAGEETQYF. CDR3 bases: TGTGCCAGCTCTGGACTAGCGGGGGAGGAGACCCAGTACTTC.

The V call is TRBV18, the J call TRBJ2-7, with D possibly being TRBD2 (6 bases). V dropped 2 bases and J dropped 3 bases, with 17 bases sitting between them. CDR1 and CDR2 (germline): KGHSH, LQKENI. The CDR3 extends over 16 amino acids. CDR3 protein: CASSPVGGTIRYEQYF. CDR3 in DNA: TGTGCCAGCTCACCAGTGGGCGGGACCATCCGCTACGAGCAGTACTTC.

The V gene is TRBV19, the J gene TRBJ1-1; no clear D. This CDR3 is 15 amino acids long. The V end lost 3 bases, the J end lost 2 bases, and 13 bases lay between the germline ends. Germline CDR1 is LNHDA and CDR2 is SQIVND (reference sequence). The CDR3 sequence is CASSMRPPKNTEAFF. The CDR3 DNA sequence: TGTGCCAGTAGTATGAGGCCGCCAAAAAACACTGAAGCTTTCTTT.

The rearrangement joins TRBV4-1 to TRBJ2-2; the match to TRBD2 covers 10 bases. V was clipped by 4 bases and J by 4 bases; unmatched bases: 6. The CDR3 extends over 16 amino acids. Per germline, CDR1 MGHRA and CDR2 YSYEKL. The CDR3 region is CASSPKREGGTGELFF. The DNA of the CDR3 is TGCGCCAGCAGCCCAAAGCGGGAGGGCGGCACCGGGGAGCTGTTTTTT.

The table lists this clone with a count of one. This chain connects TRBV3-1 (or the pseudogene TRBV3-2) to TRBJ2-7; D gene uncertain. Germline V CDR1 and CDR2: LGHDT, YNNKEL (reference sequence). V lost 4 bases and J 4 bases, leaving 8 bases between the germline ends. The CDR3 loop spans 12 amino acids. The CDR3 sequence: CASSPGHYEQYF. The CDR3 DNA follows: TGTGCCAGCAGCCCGGGTCATTACGAGCAGTACTTC.

The chain joins TRBV30 to TRBJ2-6, with D possibly matching TRBD1 (6 bases). In germline, CDR1 is GTSNPN, CDR2 SVGIG (reference sequence). The CDR3 contains 15 residues. Trimming cost V 0 bases and J 4 bases, with 10 bases left between them. For the CDR3, the DNA is TGTGCCTGGAGTGTAGGGGGTGCCGGGGCCAACGTCCTGACTTTC. This translates into CAWSVGGAGANVLTF. The variable domain in full, with the rest retrieved from reference TRBV30 and TRBJ2-6, is SQTIHQWPATLVQPVGSPLSLECTVEGTSNPNLYWYRQAAGRGLQLLFYSVGIGQISSEVPQNLSASRPQDRQFILSSKKLLLSDSGFYLCAWSVGGAGANVLTFGAGSRLTVL.

The chain couples TRBV19 to TRBJ2-2; 11 nucleotides match TRBD1. Germline V gives CDR1 LNHDA, CDR2 SQIVND (reference sequence). The junction had 6 bases not matched to a gene; V was cut back by 0 bases and J by 3 bases. The CDR3 consists of 18 residues. This CDR3 reads CASSIDRRDRGYTGELFF. The CDR3 nucleotides read TGTGCCAGTAGTATAGATCGCCGGGACAGGGGGTACACCGGGGAGCTGTTTTTT. Variable domain in full (rest from reference TRBV19 and TRBJ2-2): DGGITQSPKYLFRKEGQNVTLSCEQNLNHDAMYWYRQDPGQGLRLIYYSQIVNDFQKGDIAEGYSVSREKKESFPLTVTSAQKNPTAFYLCASSIDRRDRGYTGELFFGEGSRLTVL.